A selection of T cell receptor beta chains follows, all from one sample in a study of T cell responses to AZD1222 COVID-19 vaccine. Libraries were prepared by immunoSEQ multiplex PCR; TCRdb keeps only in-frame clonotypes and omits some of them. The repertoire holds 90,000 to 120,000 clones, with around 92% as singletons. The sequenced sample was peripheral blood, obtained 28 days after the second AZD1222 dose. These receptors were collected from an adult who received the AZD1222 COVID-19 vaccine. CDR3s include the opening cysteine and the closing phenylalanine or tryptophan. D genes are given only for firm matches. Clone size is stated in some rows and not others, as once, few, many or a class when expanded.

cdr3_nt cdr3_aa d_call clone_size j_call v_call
TGTGCCTGGAGCCGGGGCCAAATCTATGGCTACACCTTC CAWSRGQIYGYTF . . TRBJ1-2 TRBV30
TGTGCCTGGAGTGGAAAGGGACAGGGGGCGACTAATAGCTACACCTTC CAWSGKGQGATNSYTF TRBD1 . TRBJ1-2 TRBV30
TGTGCCAGCAGCTCCTCCGGGACAGGGGCCTCACCCCTCCACTTT CASSSSGTGASPLHF TRBD1 . TRBJ1-6 TRBV7-9
TGTGCCAGCAGTTACTCGAGGCAGACCTCCGGGTATGGCTACACCTTC CASSYSRQTSGYGYTF . . TRBJ1-2 TRBV6-2/TRBV6-3
TGTGCCAGCAGCTTGGCCGATTTGGGTCTGCGCTCACCCCTCCACTTT CASSLADLGLRSPLHF . . TRBJ1-6 TRBV5-4
TGCGCCAGCAGGGGGGGATACCAATTCCAAGAGACCCAGTACTTC CASRGGYQFQETQYF . . TRBJ2-5 TRBV5-1
TGTGCCAGCACCCGACAGGGGCATGGCTACACCTTC CASTRQGHGYTF TRBD1 . TRBJ1-2 TRBV19
TGTGCCAGCAGTGACATTCGGTCTAACATCGCAACTAATGAAAAACTGTTTTTT CASSDIRSNIATNEKLFF . . TRBJ1-4 TRBV6-1
TGCGCCAGCAGCCAAGATCTCGGGGGCACTGAAGCTTTCTTT CASSQDLGGTEAFF . . TRBJ1-1 TRBV4-1
TGTGCCAGCAGTTTAGGGGCGGAGGGGCCCCAGCATTTT CASSLGAEGPQHF . . TRBJ1-5 TRBV28
TGTGCCAGCAGCTCCCCGGCCCAGCGAAGCTCCTACAATGAGCAGTTCTTC CASSSPAQRSSYNEQFF . . TRBJ2-1 TRBV7-9
TGCGCCAGCAGCCAAGCCCCCGGGACGGACGACTCCACCGGGGAGCTGTTTTTT CASSQAPGTDDSTGELFF . . TRBJ2-2 TRBV4-1
TGTGCCAGCAGGGACGCGGGACAGGGAAATGAAAAACTGTTTTTT CASRDAGQGNEKLFF TRBD1 . TRBJ1-4 TRBV2
TGTGCCAGCAGCTTAAGAGGGTGGGGCACAGATACGCAGTATTTT CASSLRGWGTDTQYF . . TRBJ2-3 TRBV7-2
TGTGCCAGCAGCTCCCACACAGGGGGCTTGGCCAAAAACATTCAGTACTTC CASSSHTGGLAKNIQYF . . TRBJ2-4 TRBV21-1
TGTGCCAGCACCCGGGCCTCAGGAGGACCCCTCCACTTT CASTRASGGPLHF . . TRBJ1-6 TRBV2
TGTGCCAGCAGCCCGGGACAGGGTATTTCAGATACGCAGTATTTT CASSPGQGISDTQYF TRBD1 . TRBJ2-3 TRBV6-4
TGTGCCAGCTCAGGCCGGGAGAAAACCGGGGAGCTGTTTTTT CASSGREKTGELFF . . TRBJ2-2 TRBV18
TGTGCCAGCAGCCAACTGCCGGGGGATGAGCAGTTCTTC CASSQLPGDEQFF . . TRBJ2-1 TRBV3-1/TRBV3-2
TGTGCCAGCAGTGATGGCTCGGGGGAGCCCCAGCATTTT CASSDGSGEPQHF . . TRBJ1-5 TRBV6-1
TGTGCCACCAGCAGAGCCCTTACAGGGGATGGTGAAAAACTGTTTTTT CATSRALTGDGEKLFF TRBD1 . TRBJ1-4 TRBV15
TGTGCCTGGGCCCTCCGGACAGGCAGGGTAAATTCACCCCTCCACTTT CAWALRTGRVNSPLHF TRBD1 . TRBJ1-6 TRBV30
TGTGCCAGCTCCCAGATAGGAGGGCCCCTGGGGGATGGCTACACCTTC CASSQIGGPLGDGYTF . . TRBJ1-2 TRBV7-9
TGTGCCAGCAGTTACGGGATGGACGGCCTCTATGGCTACACCTTC CASSYGMDGLYGYTF . once TRBJ1-2 TRBV6-5
TGTGCCAGCAGTGAGCGGAGGGATCAGCCCCAGCATTTT CASSERRDQPQHF . . TRBJ1-5 TRBV6-1
TGTGCCAGTAGTGAAGGGGTTCGGCGGGAGCTGTTTTTT CASSEGVRRELFF . . TRBJ2-2 TRBV19
TGCGCCAGCAGCTTGTGGTATCCTACCAGGAGCACAGATACGCAGTATTTT CASSLWYPTRSTDTQYF . . TRBJ2-3 TRBV5-1
TGCGCCAGCAGCTTATCCGGGGCCCTTAATGAGCAGTTCTTC CASSLSGALNEQFF . . TRBJ2-1 TRBV5-1
TGCGCCAGCAGCCAAGATCAGGCCCGTGGGGGCTACACCTTC CASSQDQARGGYTF . . TRBJ1-2 TRBV4-1
TGTGCCAGCAGTCCGTCGTGGACTAGCGGGATTTACAATGAGCAGTTCTTC CASSPSWTSGIYNEQFF TRBD2 . TRBJ2-1 TRBV5-8
TGCGCCAGCAGCCACTCGACAGGATACTATGGCTACACCTTC CASSHSTGYYGYTF . . TRBJ1-2 TRBV4-3
TGCGCCAGCAGCCCGGCCACCAACAGGGGGCGAGGCAGTGAGCAGTTCTTC CASSPATNRGRGSEQFF TRBD1 . TRBJ2-1 TRBV5-1
TGTGCCAGCAGCCAGGGGCCTCCCTCTGGAAACACCATATATTTT CASSQGPPSGNTIYF . . TRBJ1-3 TRBV3-1/TRBV3-2
TGTGCCAGCAGCGTAGGACAGGGGCCCTCCTACGAGCAGTACTTC CASSVGQGPSYEQYF TRBD1 . TRBJ2-7 TRBV9
TGCGCCAGCAGCTCCCGGAGACAGGCCTCCTACAATGAGCAGTTCTTC CASSSRRQASYNEQFF . once TRBJ2-1 TRBV5-1
TGTGCCAGCTCACTAACAGGGGGGGACTCACCCCTCCACTTT CASSLTGGDSPLHF TRBD1 . TRBJ1-6 TRBV18
TGTGCCTGCAGACAGGGGGCGCATGATCAGCCCCAGCATTTT CACRQGAHDQPQHF TRBD1 . TRBJ1-5 TRBV30
TGTGCCAGTAGTATTGGGCTAGCGGGAGCGGATGAGCAGTTCTTC CASSIGLAGADEQFF TRBD2 . TRBJ2-1 TRBV19
TGTGCTAGTGGTTTGGTACATGATACCATTCAGTACTTC CASGLVHDTIQYF . . TRBJ2-4 TRBV12-5
TGTGCCAGTAGTATCGGGGGGTCTTACTACAATGAGCAGTTCTTC CASSIGGSYYNEQFF TRBD2 . TRBJ2-1 TRBV19
TGTGCCAGCAGTTTTTATCAGGGGACGGCTTTCTTT CASSFYQGTAFF . . TRBJ1-1 TRBV12-3/TRBV12-4
TGTGCCAGCTCACCAAATGTGGGGACGTCTAACTATGGCTACACCTTC CASSPNVGTSNYGYTF . . TRBJ1-2 TRBV18
TGTGCCATTCGAGGCGGGGCAGGCGATAATTCACCCCTCCACTTT CAIRGGAGDNSPLHF . . TRBJ1-6 TRBV10-3
TGTGCCAGCAGCGTAGGGCTCAGGGGCACTGAAGCTTTCTTT CASSVGLRGTEAFF . once TRBJ1-1 TRBV9
TGCGCCAGCAGCCAACCCCGTATACGGCCCCTGAATGACCAGCGGGAGTCAGATACGCAGTATTTT CASSQPRIRPLNDQRESDTQYF TRBD2 . TRBJ2-3 TRBV4-1
TGTGCCAGCAGTAGGAGGTATGGCACCGGGGAGCTGTTTTTT CASSRRYGTGELFF . . TRBJ2-2 TRBV6-2/TRBV6-3